Included here is one TCR beta chain sequence, with context. It has no known antigen specificity. Qualities for individual bases were not recorded, and no much larger clone is one base off. This sample stems from a study of PD-1 blockade in classical Hodgkin lymphoma (dated by TCRdb to 2018 to 2021). Regarding the research as a whole: Nivolumab dosing was 3 mg/kg intravenously every 2 weeks, continuing until either disease progression or unacceptable toxicity. The study used CyTOF and TCR beta sequencing to define a peripheral blood immune signature of response to PD-1 blockade in classical Hodgkin lymphoma. General conclusions and limits of the study: By C4D1, a significant rise was seen in CD4+ TCR diversity but not in CD8+ TCR diversity (p=0.0027 vs p=0.16), and the rise was most apparent among complete responders (p=0.02). Only a single clinical trial cohort was studied, and what caused the repertoire differences, possibly disease activity or prior therapy, remained undefined. Baseline TCR diversity was reported to be lower in newly diagnosed patients than in healthy donors, and even lower in relapsed/refractory patients. Lower diversity was seen in patients whose nivolumab began less than 1 year after ASCT, and these patients were left out of later analyses so that immune reconstitution would not confound the results. Baseline diversity similar to that of newly diagnosed patients was observed in trial patients achieving complete response, whereas significantly lower diversity was observed in partial responders and progressors.

Trimmed from V: 6 bases; trimmed from J: 5 bases; junction bases lacking a gene match: 9. Including cysteine and phenylalanine, the CDR3 has 13 amino acids. Left in the record is the CDR3 DNA by itself, 39 bases read in frame from the first base. The CDR1 and CDR2 encoded by the germline V gene are SQVTM and ANQGSEA. The meaning of the sample's time point label: cycle 4 day 1 (C4D1), after 5 to 7 weeks of nivolumab. Relapse after autologous stem cell transplantation had occurred in all trial patients, and cohorts A, B and C were distinguished by prior brentuximab vedotin exposure. A total of about 51 patients with relapsed/refractory classical Hodgkin lymphoma made up the trial cohort, and each patient's best overall response was complete response, partial response or progressive disease. In the multi-cohort phase II CheckMate 205 trial, trial patients received single-agent nivolumab. An independent review committee assessed best overall response by applying the 2007 International Working Group response criteria. Trial PBMCs were collected just before the start of nivolumab (C1D1) and during therapy at cycle 2 day 1 and cycle 4 day 1. After peripheral blood was drawn into 8 mL Vacutainer Cell Preparation Tubes, PBMCs were isolated by centrifugation and then cryopreserved.

The Qiagen DNeasy kit was used to extract genomic DNA both from unsorted PBMCs and from the negatively selected CD4+ and CD8+ fractions. Using primers that anneal to V and J segments, immunoSEQ multiplex PCR amplified the TCR beta CDR3 regions. A synthetic immune receptor repertoire was used to minimize amplification bias, and any residual bias was removed computationally once sequencing was done. Processing in the source paper ran as follows. Repertoire diversity was quantified as the Shannon entropy index using custom Python scripts. The unsorted, CD4+ and CD8+ repertoires were each analyzed separately, with the exception of combined analyses, where CD4+ and CD8+ sequences were merged in silico. Clonal expansion was defined as a frequency increase of at least 2-fold after treatment compared with C1D1, and clones undetected at baseline were assigned a pseudocount of 0.5. Clones with 0 or 1 copy at C1D1 were defined as singleton clones, while clones with 2 or more copies were defined as non-singleton clones. Clones expanded in unsorted samples were labelled as CD4+, CD8+ or unknown by matching protein sequences in sorted samples from the same patient. Wilcoxon tests were applied to paired samples to test diversity changes from C1D1 to C4D1. TCRdb holds this immuneACCESS table with in-frame rearrangements only. Some clones are missing; in checked studies, unresolved V genes explain under half, and the rest has no known cause. V and J calls and clone size are copied from that table; D and trimming were computed from the DNA. The sample table holds approximately 7,900 clones, of which about four fifths were seen once. About 45% of the sample belongs to the ten largest clones.

This TCR was recovered from a human donor with classical Hodgkin lymphoma. The sequence joins TRBV29-1 to TRBJ2-5; the junction holds 7 bases that match TRBD1. Specimen: peripheral blood mononuclear cells (PBMCs), collected before the fourth cycle of nivolumab. CDR3 loop: CSVTDRVGETQYF. At the DNA level, the sequence is TGCAGCGTCACCGACAGGGTAGGGGAGACCCAGTACTTC.